One sample yielded the 8 T cell receptor beta chains listed below, sequenced in a study of OX40 agonist ivuxolimab in advanced cancers. Generated by immunoSEQ multiplex PCR, the TCRdb table keeps only in-frame clones and is missing some. Of about 160,000 clones in the sample, around 94% were seen once. The sequences come from CD4+ or CD8+ T cells sorted from blood, collected in a trial of the OX40 agonist ivuxolimab. Receptors were obtained from an adult with an advanced solid tumor such as melanoma, head and neck, liver or kidney cancer.

The chain is built from TRBV28 and TRBJ1-2, with 8 positions matching TRBD1. The germline gives CDR1 MDHEN, CDR2 SYDVKM. This CDR3 is built from 14 residues. J was trimmed by 5 bases and V by 3 bases; bases with no gene match: 5. This chain's CDR3 is CASSLIQGGYGYTF. The CDR3 bases are TGTGCCAGCAGTTTGATACAGGGGGGATATGGCTACACCTTC.

This chain joins TRBV9 and TRBJ2-3; D not certain. Between the trimmed V and J ends, which lost 0 bases and 6 bases, there was a span of 14 bases. Germline CDR1 is SGDLS and CDR2 is YYNGEE. The CDR3 is made up of 15 amino acids. CDR3 DNA sequence: TGTGCCAGCAGCGTAGGCGCCCTGGGTCCGGATACGCAGTATTTT. Residues: CASSVGALGPDTQYF.

The chain joins TRBV5-4 to TRBJ1-3; the D gene is possibly TRBD1 (5 bases). Per germline, CDR1 SGHNT and CDR2 YYREEE (reference sequence). The CDR3 runs to 15 residues. Trimming shortened V by 0 bases and J by 2 bases, and 9 bases separated the two germline ends. The chain's CDR3 is CASSLGQTTGNTIYF. CDR3 DNA sequence: TGTGCCAGCAGCTTGGGACAGACCACTGGAAACACCATATATTTT.

The chain uses TRBV4-1 and TRBJ1-6; the D gene is possibly TRBD1 (6 bases). Germline V gene sequence: CDR1 MGHRA, CDR2 YSYEKL. The germline V and J ends were trimmed by 0 bases and 10 bases, with 16 bases remaining between them. This CDR3 is built from 16 residues. Here the CDR3 reads CASSQERGRGHSPLHF. The CDR3 nucleotides are TGCGCCAGCAGCCAAGAAAGGGGGAGGGGACACTCACCCCTCCACTTT.

This chain joins TRBV5-4 and TRBJ1-5; D unclear. In germline, CDR1 is SGHNT, CDR2 YYREEE (reference sequence). Trimming cost V 0 bases and J 5 bases, with 6 bases left between them. This CDR3 contains 13 residues. In nucleotides, the CDR3 is TGTGCCAGCAGCTTGGGACCCCATCAGCCCCAGCATTTT. The encoded protein is CASSLGPHQPQHF.

The CDR3 DNA is TGTGCCAGCAGAGAACAGGGGGCGGTAAATGAAAAACTGTTTTTT. Protein product: CASREQGAVNEKLFF. This chain joins TRBV2 and TRBJ1-4, with 9 bases aligning to TRBD1. This CDR3 comprises 15 residues. Germline V gives CDR1 SNHLY, CDR2 FYNNEI. V was clipped by 6 bases and J by 5 bases; unmatched bases: 7.

The chain links TRBV21-1 to TRBJ1-4. TRBV21-1 is marked as a pseudogene. The CDR3 has 18 amino acids. The chain's CDR3 is CASSRGTVVMGTNEKLFF. CDR3 nucleotides: TGTGCCAGCAGCAGAGGGACGGTCGTAATGGGCACTAATGAAAAACTGTTTTTT.

The chain couples TRBV7-9 to TRBJ2-3; no firm D call. The CDR3 totals 18 residues. With 4 bases removed from V and 0 bases from J, the gap between germline ends came to 20 bases. From germline, CDR1 is SEHNR and CDR2 FQNEAQ (reference sequence). The CDR3 DNA is TGTGCCAGCAGCTCACCCAAATTCAGAGAAACTAGCACAGATACGCAGTATTTT. It encodes CASSSPKFRETSTDTQYF.